The next 15 T cell receptor beta chains were all read from a single sample in a study of tumor-infiltrating lymphocytes in primary liver carcinoma. The authors made TCR beta cDNA from around 500 ng total RNA with a constant-region primer. Slightly modified ARM-PCR with three nested multiplex PCR rounds yielded TCR beta libraries. A C-beta reverse primer and TRBV1-TRBV30 forward primers served in each of the first two PCR rounds, at 9 to 11 cycles apiece. TCRdb reprocessed the multiplex PCR reads via MiXCR and lists one record per CDR3 protein. The sample has 250,000 to 400,000 distinct CDR3 sequences; around three fifths are singletons. For blood RNA, unsorted whole blood served as the source, and germline DNA was extracted too. What was sequenced was peripheral blood. All receptors derive from a man aged 35-49 years with primary liver carcinoma and hepatitis B virus infection.

The V gene is TRBV4-3, the J gene TRBJ2-5; 9 positions agree with TRBD1. This CDR3 region has 16 residues. Germline CDR1 and CDR2: LGHNA and YSLEER. The J segment lost 5 bases and the V segment lost 1 base, leaving 8 bases of the junction unmatched. CDR3 sequence: CASSQGVGQGGETQYF. CDR3 bases: TGCGCCAGCAGCCAAGGTGTGGGACAGGGTGGGGAGACCCAGTACTTC.

This clonotype occurred once. Here the CDR3 omits its conserved ending phenylalanine or tryptophan, so a read error is the likely source. The chain is built from TRBV29-1 and TRBJ2-7, with D uncertain. The CDR3 runs 14 residues. CDR1 SQVTM and CDR2 ANQGSEA come from the germline V gene. The CDR3 bases are TGCATCGTCACCCCGACACTCTCAGGCTACGAGCAGTACTCC. As protein: CIVTPTLSGYEQYS.

As regards this clonotype: A read error may produce the germline difference seen at one junction end. This chain uses TRBV11-2 with TRBJ2-5; D remains unclear. The CDR3 has 11 amino acids. CDR1 is SGHAT and CDR2 is FQNNGV in the germline V gene. CDR3 DNA: TGTGCCAGCAGTCCTAAAGAGACCCAGCACTTC. Residues: CASSPKETQHF.

As regards this clonotype: Possible read error: a much larger clone is one base away. V and J are TRBV7-8 and TRBJ2-3; 11 bases are a match to TRBD1. The CDR3 has 15 residues. Germline V gene data show CDR1 as SGHVS and CDR2 as FQNEAQ. The CDR3 DNA reads as TGTGCCATCAGCTCCTGGACAGGGGGCGAAGATACGCAGTATTTT. Translating it yields CAISSWTGGEDTQYF.

Remarks on this clonotype: Just one base apart from a much larger clone, this may be a read error. The chain joins TRBV10-3 to TRBJ2-7; either TRBD1 or TRBD2 may supply D (5 bases each). The CDR3 has 13 residues. Germline CDR1 is ENHRY and CDR2 is SYGVKD. DNA for the CDR3: TGTGCCATCAGTGGAGGGGACGACTACGGGCAGTACTTC. It yields the protein CAISGGDDYGQYF.

The rearrangement joins TRBV30 to TRBJ2-4; TRBD2 might be the D (6 bases). The germline gives CDR1 GTSNPN, CDR2 SVGIG (reference sequence). Trimming shortened V by 5 bases and J by 0 bases, and 11 bases separated the two germline ends. CDR3 size: 14 residues. CDR3 DNA sequence: TGTGCCTGGGACCAGGGACTAGCCAAAAACATTCAGTACTTC. This encodes CAWDQGLAKNIQYF.

A remark on this clonotype: A read error may be the cause here, since a much bigger clone is one base away. This sequence joins TRBV29-1 and TRBJ1-1, with D unresolved. CDR3 size: 13 residues. From germline, CDR1 is SQVTM and CDR2 ANQGSEA. V was cut by 1 base and J by 2 bases, with 8 bases left in between. CDR3 DNA: TGCAGCGTTGAAGTGGTGGGTAACACTGAAGCTTTCTTT. Translated: CSVEVVGNTEAFF.

About this clonotype: Germline is not matched at one junction end, which may reflect a read error. The chain has TRBV11-1 and TRBJ2-5; D is possibly TRBD1 or TRBD2 (7 bases each). The length of the CDR3 is 16 residues. Germline lookup yields CDR1 SGHAT and CDR2 FQDESV (reference sequence). CDR3: CTSSTGGGQHQETQYF. CDR3 DNA: TGTACCAGCAGCACTGGGGGGGGACAGCATCAAGAGACCCAGTACTTC.

V and J are TRBV5-1 and TRBJ2-2, with a possible D match to TRBD2 (6 bases). With 0 bases removed from V and 4 bases from J, the gap between germline ends came to 10 bases. CDR1 is SGHRS, CDR2 YFSETQ, per germline. This CDR3 comprises 15 residues. In DNA, the CDR3 is TGCGCCAGCAGCTTGGAGGGACTTCCCACCGGGGAGCTGTTTTTT. This encodes CASSLEGLPTGELFF.

The rearrangement joins TRBV28 to TRBJ2-6; D tentatively fits TRBD1 or TRBD2 (6 bases each). The CDR3 is 15 amino acids. Per the germline V gene, CDR1 is MDHEN and CDR2 is SYDVKM. V lost 8 bases and J 7 bases, leaving 18 bases between the germline ends. CDR3 coding DNA: TGTGCCAGCGGGACACCCCGGGAGACAGCCAACGTCCTGACTTTC. Protein product: CASGTPRETANVLTF.

The chain employs TRBV5-4 and TRBJ2-4; weak D call: TRBD2 (5 bases). This CDR3 comprises 15 residues. V lost 3 bases to trimming and J lost 3 bases, with 13 bases between them. Germline assignment: CDR1 SGHNT and CDR2 YYREEE (reference sequence). CDR3 in amino acids: CASSSTSSNKNIQYF. The DNA for the CDR3 is TGTGCCAGCAGCTCCACTAGTAGCAACAAAAACATTCAGTACTTC.

Comment on this clonotype: It may be a read error: a sequence one base away is much more abundant. This sequence joins TRBV6-5 and TRBJ2-1; tentatively, D is TRBD2 (6 bases). In germline, CDR1 is MNHEY, CDR2 SVGAGI. The CDR3 has 11 amino acids. CDR3 protein: CTSSSGNEQFF. The CDR3 DNA follows: TGTACCAGCAGTAGCGGCAATGAGCAGTTCTTC.

This clonotype was picked up many times. The gene calls are TRBV10-3 and TRBJ2-2; D is possibly TRBD1 (6 bases). The CDR3 is made up of 14 amino acids. With 7 bases removed from V and 6 bases from J, the gap between germline ends came to 15 bases. Germline V gives CDR1 ENHRY, CDR2 SYGVKD. CDR3 amino acids: CAIKTQGVAGELFF. In DNA form, the CDR3 reads TGTGCCATCAAAACACAGGGAGTGGCCGGGGAGCTGTTTTTT.

On this clonotype: An end of the junction does not agree with germline; a read error may underlie this. The rearrangement joins TRBV6-5 to TRBJ1-4, with D unclear. The CDR3 is made up of 13 amino acids. Germline V lookup: CDR1 MNHEY, CDR2 SVGAGI. In nucleotides, the CDR3 is TGTGCCAGCGGCCAGGCTGCATACCAAAAACTGTCTTTT. It specifies CASGQAAYQKLSF.

Regarding this clonotype: A much larger clone differs by one base, so this may be a read error. The missing conserved phenylalanine or tryptophan at the end of this CDR3 makes a read error likely. J is TRBJ2-7 and V is TRBV6-6, with TRBD1 matching over 9 bases. Germline V gives CDR1 MNHNY, CDR2 SVGAGI (reference sequence). The J segment lost 3 bases and the V segment lost 6 bases, leaving 12 bases of the junction unmatched. This CDR3 spans 16 amino acids. The CDR3 reads CASSTAPDRGNYEQYI. In DNA, the CDR3 is TGTGCCAGCAGCACCGCCCCGGACAGGGGTAACTACGAGCAGTACATC.